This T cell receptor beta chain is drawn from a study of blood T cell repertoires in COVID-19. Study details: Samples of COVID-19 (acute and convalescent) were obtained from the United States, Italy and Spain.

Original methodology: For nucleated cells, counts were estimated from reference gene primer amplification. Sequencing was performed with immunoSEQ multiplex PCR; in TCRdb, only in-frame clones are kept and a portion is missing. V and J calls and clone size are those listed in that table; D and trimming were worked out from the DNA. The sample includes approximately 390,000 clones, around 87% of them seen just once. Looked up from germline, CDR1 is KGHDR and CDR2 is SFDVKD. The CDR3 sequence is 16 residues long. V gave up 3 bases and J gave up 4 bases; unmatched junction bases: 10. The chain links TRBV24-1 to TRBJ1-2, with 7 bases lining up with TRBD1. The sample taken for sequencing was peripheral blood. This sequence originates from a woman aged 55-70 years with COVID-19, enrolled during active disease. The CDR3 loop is CATSDPATGPFYGYTF. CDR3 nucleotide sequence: TGTGCCACCAGTGATCCCGCGACAGGGCCCTTCTATGGCTACACCTTC.